The T cell receptor (beta chain) under discussion was sequenced for a study of T cell responses to AZD1222 COVID-19 vaccine. Findings and caveats of the study: At baseline, just six or seven AZD1222 recipients tested seropositive.

Concerning this clone itself: No antigen is known for it.

The CDR3 runs 13 residues. Germline V lookup: CDR1 LNHNV, CDR2 YYDKDF (reference sequence). Trimming cost V 6 bases and J 5 bases, with 14 bases left between them. Sequenced by immunoSEQ multiplex PCR; TCRdb stores in-frame clones only, minus some. The table shows about 120,000 clones, with 85% to 90% occurring only once. This chain uses TRBV15 with TRBJ2-7; unclear D gene. The sequencing used peripheral blood, collected on day 0 of AZD1222 vaccination. The source is an adult in good health. The CDR3 nucleotides are TGTGCCACCAGTGGTCCAGGCAGCGACGAGCAGTACTTC. Its translation: CATSGPGSDEQYF.